Each of the 16 T cell receptor beta chains below was sequenced from the same sample in a study of radiotherapy plus CTLA-4 blockade in lung cancer. The method was immunoSEQ multiplex PCR; TCRdb's version includes in-frame clones alone and lacks a portion of them. The sample lists some 48,000 clones, approximately 86% seen once, with around 17% in the top ten. Sample: peripheral blood, taken from a patient treated with radiotherapy plus ipilimumab. The receptors derive from a human donor with non-small cell lung cancer that progressed on radiotherapy plus ipilimumab. Some clones in this sample may be carry-over from other donors' samples.

This clone has only one observation. The chain joins TRBV2 to TRBJ1-1; D is perhaps TRBD1 (5 bases). CDR1 SNHLY and CDR2 FYNNEI come from the germline V gene. This CDR3 contains 15 residues. The ends were cut back, 7 bases at V and 1 base at J, with 16 bases in the middle. This CDR3 reads CASTKGQARNTEAFF. The CDR3 region has the DNA TGTGCCAGCACCAAGGGGCAGGCACGGAACACTGAAGCTTTCTTT.

The chain is built from TRBV5-6 and TRBJ1-5; D gene ambiguous. The CDR3 covers 15 residues. Germline V gene lookup returns CDR1 SGHDT and CDR2 YYEEEE. V was pared by 2 bases and J by 0 bases, with 9 bases between. CDR3 loop: CASSLADYSNQPQHF. In DNA form, the CDR3 reads TGTGCCAGCAGCTTAGCGGATTATAGCAATCAGCCCCAGCATTTT.

This clone came up a few times. V usage is TRBV4-2 and J usage is TRBJ2-4; 7 nucleotides agree with TRBD1. The CDR3 extends over 14 amino acids. Germline assignment: CDR1 LGHNA and CDR2 YNFKEQ. Unmatched junction bases numbered 3, after V lost 2 bases and J lost 5 bases. This CDR3 reads CASSQRGQQNIQYF. In DNA form, the CDR3 reads TGTGCCAGCAGCCAAAGGGGACAGCAAAACATTCAGTACTTC.

V usage is TRBV5-4 and J usage is TRBJ1-6; 10 bases are a match to TRBD1. Germline trimming cut 3 bases from V and 6 bases from J; bases unmatched to any gene: 9. The CDR3 sequence is 17 residues long. Looked up from germline, CDR1 is SGHNT and CDR2 is YYREEE (reference sequence). CDR3 coding DNA: TGTGCCAGCAGCTCTATCCCGGACAGGGGGGTTAATTCACCCCTCCACTTT. It yields the protein CASSSIPDRGVNSPLHF.

The rearrangement joins TRBV7-2 to TRBJ1-2; 8 nucleotides match TRBD1. Trimming cost V 4 bases and J 8 bases; bases outside gene matches: 9. Germline CDR1 SGHTA, CDR2 FQGNSA. This CDR3 comprises 14 residues. Written as DNA, the CDR3 is TGTGCCAGCAGCTCCCGGCAGGGGGCGGGGGGCTACACCTTC. Translating it yields CASSSRQGAGGYTF. The full variable domain, rest sourced from reference TRBV7-2 and TRBJ1-2, is GAGVSQSPSNKVTEKGKDVELRCDPISGHTALYWYRQSLGQGLEFLIYFQGNSAPDKSGLPSDRFSAERTGGSVSTLTIQRTQQEDSAVYLCASSSRQGAGGYTFGSGTRLTVV.

The V call is TRBV9, the J call TRBJ1-2; D may be TRBD1 (6 bases). CDR1 is SGDLS and CDR2 is YYNGEE in the germline V gene. Trimming took 0 bases from V and 0 from J, leaving 12 bases between them. The CDR3 spans 16 residues. CDR3 loop: CASSVGARQANYGYTF. DNA of the CDR3: TGTGCCAGCAGCGTAGGGGCTCGACAGGCTAACTATGGCTACACCTTC. The full variable domain, completed using reference TRBV9 and TRBJ1-2, is DSGVTQTPKHLITATGQRVTLRCSPRSGDLSVYWYQQSLDQGLQFLIQYYNGEERAKGNILERFSAQQFPDLHSELNLSSLELGDSALYFCASSVGARQANYGYTFGSGTRLTVV.

The CDR3 DNA sequence: TGTGCCAGCTCACCGGAGTGGGGGCCCACAGATACGCAGTATTTT. Translation gives CASSPEWGPTDTQYF. This chain connects TRBV18 to TRBJ2-3; perhaps TRBD1 as D (6 bases). Germline assignment: CDR1 KGHSH and CDR2 LQKENI. CDR3 length equals 15 residues. V was cut by 3 bases and J by 2 bases, with 12 bases left in between. Variable domain in full (rest from reference TRBV18 and TRBJ2-3): NAGVMQNPRHLVRRRGQEARLRCSPMKGHSHVYWYRQLPEEGLKFMVYLQKENIIDESGMPKERFSAEFPKEGPSILRIQQVVRGDSAAYFCASSPEWGPTDTQYFGPGTRLTVL.

The gene calls are TRBV5-5 and TRBJ2-2; TRBD2 matches 9 bases. The junction had 10 bases not matched to a gene; V was cut back by 4 bases and J by 9 bases. The germline V gene encodes CDR1 SGHKS and CDR2 YYEKEE (reference sequence). CDR3 size: 15 residues. The CDR3 here is CASSALAGRARELFF. In DNA, the CDR3 is TGTGCCAGCAGCGCCCTAGCGGGGCGCGCCCGGGAGCTGTTTTTT.

V gene TRBV7-2 combines with J gene TRBJ2-4; TRBD1 matches at 9 bases. Germline V gives CDR1 SGHTA, CDR2 FQGNSA. The V and J ends lost 5 bases and 8 bases, in that order; junction bases with no gene match: 10. The CDR3 has 15 residues. CDR3 protein: CASSGRTGDSHIQYF. In nucleotides, the CDR3 is TGTGCCAGCAGCGGGAGGACAGGGGACAGCCACATTCAGTACTTC.

The chain combines TRBV7-9 with TRBJ1-1; 8 bases match TRBD1. The V gene's germline CDR1 is SEHNR and CDR2 FQNEAQ (reference sequence). V shed 3 bases, J shed 14 bases, and the junction held 8 bases outside the gene matches. The CDR3 contains 12 residues. The CDR3 here is CASSFGTGFSFF. Here the CDR3 DNA reads TGTGCCAGCAGCTTTGGGACAGGATTTTCCTTCTTT.

V is TRBV5-1 and J is TRBJ2-1, with 14 bases aligning to TRBD2. The CDR3 totals 17 residues. Losses at the gene ends were 0 bases for V and 8 bases for J; bases not matched to a gene: 7. The germline V gene encodes CDR1 SGHRS and CDR2 YFSETQ. CDR3 sequence: CASSLVGLAGGFDEQFF. CDR3 in DNA: TGCGCCAGCAGCTTGGTAGGACTAGCGGGGGGTTTTGATGAGCAGTTCTTC.

This clone was seen once. The chain couples TRBV30 to TRBJ1-1, with 7 bases lining up with TRBD1. The CDR3 covers 13 residues. Unmatched junction bases numbered 3, after V lost 1 base and J lost 4 bases. Per the germline V gene, CDR1 is GTSNPN and CDR2 is SVGIG (reference sequence). CDR3 sequence: CAWSGQGITEAFF. Here the CDR3 DNA reads TGTGCCTGGAGTGGACAGGGAATCACTGAAGCTTTCTTT.

V is TRBV28 and J is TRBJ1-5, with 7 bases fitting TRBD1. V lost 3 bases, J lost 5 bases, and 4 bases stayed unmatched. In germline, CDR1 is MDHEN, CDR2 SYDVKM. This CDR3 has 14 amino acids. The CDR3 protein is CASSLGGQHQPQHF. DNA of the CDR3: TGTGCCAGCAGTTTGGGGGGACAGCATCAGCCCCAGCATTTT.

The chain recombines TRBV5-4 with TRBJ2-1; 14 bases map to TRBD2. After removal of 6 bases from V and 0 bases from J, the junction contained 8 bases not matched to a gene. CDR3 size: 18 residues. CDR1 and CDR2 (germline): SGHNT, YYREEE (reference sequence). The DNA for the CDR3 is TGTGCCAGCAATTTGGTGACTAGCGGGAGGGCCTCCTACAATGAGCAGTTCTTC. It encodes CASNLVTSGRASYNEQFF. Full variable domain (outside the CDR3, taken from reference TRBV5-4 and TRBJ2-1): ETGVTQSPTHLIKTRGQQVTLRCSSQSGHNTVSWYQQALGQGPQFIFQYYREEENGRGNFPPRFSGLQFPNYSSELNVNALELDDSALYLCASNLVTSGRASYNEQFFGPGTRLTVL.

This rearrangement joins TRBV19 to TRBJ2-1; TRBD1 aligns across 10 bases. Germline values: CDR1 LNHDA, CDR2 SQIVND (reference sequence). This CDR3 has 13 residues. With V trimmed by 5 bases and J by 9 bases, 4 bases remained unmatched. CDR3 bases: TGTGCCAGTAGTGAGACAGGGGGCGGTGAGCAGTTCTTC. Protein product: CASSETGGGEQFF.

This chain uses TRBV19 with TRBJ1-2; TRBD1 matches 7 bases. V trimming: 5 bases; J trimming: 4 bases; junction bases outside the gene matches: 10. CDR1 LNHDA and CDR2 SQIVND come from the germline V gene (reference sequence). The CDR3 has 15 amino acids. DNA for the CDR3: TGTGCCAGTAGTCCGGGACAGTGGGTAGGCTATGGCTACACCTTC. Its translation is CASSPGQWVGYGYTF.